Presented here are 3 T cell receptor beta chains from one specimen sequenced in a study of T cells in pancreatic ductal adenocarcinoma. Selected pancreatic ductal adenocarcinoma patients had undergone surgery without neoadjuvant therapy. TCRdb's copy holds only in-frame clones and misses some; the assay was immunoSEQ multiplex PCR. The sample shows about 29,000 clones, more than 80% of them seen only once. The specimen sequenced was PBMCs. The receptors shown here come from a human donor with pancreatic ductal adenocarcinoma.

The chain carries TRBV29-1 and TRBJ2-2; D might be TRBD1 (5 bases). This CDR3 spans 14 amino acids. Germline lookup yields CDR1 SQVTM and CDR2 ANQGSEA. Trimming pared 0 bases from V and 5 bases from J, leaving 10 bases between. The CDR3, as DNA: TGCAGCGTTGAAGAATCAGGGCGGACCGGGGAGCTGTTTTTT. This encodes CSVEESGRTGELFF.

The rearrangement links TRBV30 to TRBJ1-5; D not certain. CDR3 length equals 15 residues. With 2 bases removed from V and 6 bases from J, the gap between germline ends came to 17 bases. The V gene's germline CDR1 is GTSNPN and CDR2 SVGIG (reference sequence). DNA of the CDR3: TGTGCCTGGAGTAGAGGGCTTGGCAATGGTCAGCCCCAGCATTTT. Amino acids: CAWSRGLGNGQPQHF.

V usage is TRBV5-5 and J usage is TRBJ1-1; a possible D gene is TRBD1 (6 bases). This CDR3 comprises 16 residues. Germline loops: CDR1 SGHKS, CDR2 YYEKEE (reference sequence). V was trimmed by 4 bases and J by 5 bases, leaving 21 bases between them. CDR3 DNA: TGTGCCAGCAGCCTGGGAGGGTTGGGGGCACGGACTGAAGCTTTCTTT. Its protein product is CASSLGGLGARTEAFF.